This section outlines one T cell receptor (beta chain) sequence together with its context. Germline assignment: CDR1 SGHDN and CDR2 FVKESK. This CDR3 region has 14 residues. V was pared by 5 bases and J by 2 bases, with 4 bases of the junction left unmatched. The source of the sample is a study of blood T cell repertoires in COVID-19. Background on the study: Nucleic acid was either cDNA or gDNA, and it came from T cells, B-cell-depleted T cells, or PBMCs.

The table came from immunoSEQ multiplex PCR; TCRdb's copy has only in-frame clones and leaves some out. The sample has about 180,000 clones; 75% to 90% are singletons. The receptor was derived from a man aged 55 to 70 with acute or convalescent COVID-19. The rearrangement joins TRBV14 to TRBJ2-3; 7 positions match TRBD2. Sequenced: peripheral blood. The CDR3 here is CASSVRDYTDTQYF. As DNA, the CDR3 is TGTGCCAGCAGCGTCCGGGACTACACAGATACGCAGTATTTT. The whole variable domain, remainder taken from reference TRBV14 and TRBJ2-3, is EAGVTQFPSHSVIEKGQTVTLRCDPISGHDNLYWYRRVMGKEIKFLLHFVKESKQDESGMPNNRFLAERTGGTYSTLKVQPAELEDSGVYFCASSVRDYTDTQYFGPGTRLTVL.